This T cell receptor (beta chain) was identified in a study of human T cells and chemical hapten exposure. At the level of the study: Variation in per-sample TCR yields came mainly from small pooled library volume differences.

Authors' data handling: Per sample, the median was about 95,000 TCRs, with values from around 25,000 to 690,000. TCRdb recomputed calls from the RACE reads with MiXCR, one row per CDR3 protein. The V and J calls were not made by the authors but by TCRdb's processing. The sample comprises fewer than 85,000 distinct CDR3 sequences, about 9.2% of which are singletons, and 1.7% rests with the top ten. The time point: healthy volunteer bleed at 6 weeks. Total RNA was isolated from unfractionated whole blood. This CDR3 has 16 residues. Germline V gene sequence: CDR1 MNHEY, CDR2 SVGAGI. Turning to this clonotype: A much larger clone is a single base away; this may be a read error.

This clonotype was sampled from a female donor in good health. Some clones in this sample may be carry-over from other donors' samples. The chain is built from TRBV6-5 and TRBJ1-2; 8 bases align to TRBD1. Sequencing was performed on whole blood. The CDR3 region has the DNA TGTGCCAGCAGTTACTCTAGGCAGGGGGCGAACTATGGCTACATCTTC. Encoded protein: CASSYSRQGANYGYIF.